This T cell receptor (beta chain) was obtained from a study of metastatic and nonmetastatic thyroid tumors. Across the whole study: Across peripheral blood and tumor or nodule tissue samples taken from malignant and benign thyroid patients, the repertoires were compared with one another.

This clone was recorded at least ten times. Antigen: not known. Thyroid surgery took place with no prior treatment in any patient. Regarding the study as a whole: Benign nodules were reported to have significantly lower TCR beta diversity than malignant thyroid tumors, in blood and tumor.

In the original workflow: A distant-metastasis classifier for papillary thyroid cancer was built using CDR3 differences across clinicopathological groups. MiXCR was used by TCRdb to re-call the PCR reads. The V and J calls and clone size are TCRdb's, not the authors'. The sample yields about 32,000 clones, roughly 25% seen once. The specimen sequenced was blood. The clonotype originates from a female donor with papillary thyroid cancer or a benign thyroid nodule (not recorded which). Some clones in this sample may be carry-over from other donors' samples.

CDR3 sequence: CASSPTGGGETQYF. For the CDR3, the DNA is TGTGCCAGCAGCCCAACGGGCGGGGGAGAGACCCAGTACTTC. The chain links TRBV16 to TRBJ2-5, with TRBD2 identical over 7 bases. CDR3 length equals 14 residues. Trimming took 4 bases from V and 4 from J; bases not matched to a gene: 6. Germline V CDR1 and CDR2: KGHSY, FQNENV.